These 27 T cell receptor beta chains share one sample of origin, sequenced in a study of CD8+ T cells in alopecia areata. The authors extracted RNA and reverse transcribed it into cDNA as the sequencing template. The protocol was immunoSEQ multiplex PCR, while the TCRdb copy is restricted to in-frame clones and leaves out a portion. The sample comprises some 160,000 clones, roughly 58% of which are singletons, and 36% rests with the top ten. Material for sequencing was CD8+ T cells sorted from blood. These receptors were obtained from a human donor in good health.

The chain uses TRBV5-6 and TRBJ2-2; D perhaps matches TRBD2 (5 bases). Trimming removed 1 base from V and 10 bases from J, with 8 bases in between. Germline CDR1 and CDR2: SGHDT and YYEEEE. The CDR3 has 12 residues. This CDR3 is CASSLWETELFF. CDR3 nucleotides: TGTGCCAGCAGCTTGTGGGAGACGGAGCTGTTTTTT.

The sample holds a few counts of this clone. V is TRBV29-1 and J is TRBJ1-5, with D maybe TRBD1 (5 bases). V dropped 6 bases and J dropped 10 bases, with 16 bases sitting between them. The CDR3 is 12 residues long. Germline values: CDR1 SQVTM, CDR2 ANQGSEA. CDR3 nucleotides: TGCAGCGTGCTGACCTGGGGCAGCCCCCAGCATTTT. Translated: CSVLTWGSPQHF.

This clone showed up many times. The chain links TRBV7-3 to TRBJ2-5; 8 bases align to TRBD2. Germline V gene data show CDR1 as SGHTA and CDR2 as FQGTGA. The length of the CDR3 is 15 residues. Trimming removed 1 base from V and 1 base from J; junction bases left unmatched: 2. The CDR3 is CASSLRGLVQETQYF. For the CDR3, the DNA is TGTGCCAGCAGCTTAAGGGGACTAGTCCAAGAGACCCAGTACTTC.

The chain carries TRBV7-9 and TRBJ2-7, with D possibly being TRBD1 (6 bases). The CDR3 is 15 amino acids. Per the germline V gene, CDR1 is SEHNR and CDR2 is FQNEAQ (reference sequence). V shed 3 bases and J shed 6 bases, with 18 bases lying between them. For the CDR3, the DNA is TGTGCCAGCAGCTTCCCAGGGGCGAAGGGCAGCGAGCAGTACTTC. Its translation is CASSFPGAKGSEQYF.

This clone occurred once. The CDR3 loop reads CASSQATGVDGYTF. The CDR3 DNA follows: TGTGCCAGCAGCCAAGCGACAGGGGTTGATGGCTACACCTTC. This chain connects TRBV27 to TRBJ1-2, with 8 bases lining up with TRBD1. Unmatched junction bases numbered 9, after V lost 6 bases and J lost 6 bases. CDR1 is MNHEY and CDR2 is SMNVEV in the germline V gene (reference sequence). The length of the CDR3 is 14 residues.

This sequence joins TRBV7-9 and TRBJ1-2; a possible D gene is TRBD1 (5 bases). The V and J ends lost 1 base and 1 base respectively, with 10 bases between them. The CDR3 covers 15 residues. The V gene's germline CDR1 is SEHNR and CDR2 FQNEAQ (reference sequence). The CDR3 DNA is TGTGCCAGCAGCTTAGAACAGGTGCTTAACTATGGCTACACCTTC. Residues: CASSLEQVLNYGYTF.

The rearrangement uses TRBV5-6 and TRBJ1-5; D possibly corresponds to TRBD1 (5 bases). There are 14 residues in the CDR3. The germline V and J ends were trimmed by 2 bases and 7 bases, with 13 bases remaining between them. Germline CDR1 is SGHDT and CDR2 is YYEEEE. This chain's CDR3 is CASSFRDARQPQHF. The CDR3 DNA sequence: TGTGCCAGCAGCTTCCGGGACGCTCGGCAGCCCCAGCATTTT.

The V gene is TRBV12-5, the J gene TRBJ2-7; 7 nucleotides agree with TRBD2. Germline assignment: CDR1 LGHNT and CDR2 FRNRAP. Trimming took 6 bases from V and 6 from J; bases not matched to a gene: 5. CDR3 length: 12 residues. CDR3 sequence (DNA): TGTGCTAGTGGCTCGGGAGGTGGCGAGCAGTACTTC. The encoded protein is CASGSGGGEQYF.

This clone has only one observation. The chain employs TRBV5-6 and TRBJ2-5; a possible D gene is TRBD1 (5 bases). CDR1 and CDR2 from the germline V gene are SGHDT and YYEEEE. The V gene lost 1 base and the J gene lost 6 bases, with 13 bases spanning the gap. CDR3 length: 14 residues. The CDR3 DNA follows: TGTGCCAGCAGCTTGCTTCGACAGTCGAAGACCCAGTACTTC. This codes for CASSLLRQSKTQYF.

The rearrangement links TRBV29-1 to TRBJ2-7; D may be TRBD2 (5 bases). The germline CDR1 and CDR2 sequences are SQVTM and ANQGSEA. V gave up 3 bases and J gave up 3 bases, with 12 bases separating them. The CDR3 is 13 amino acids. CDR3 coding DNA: TGCAGCGTTGACGAGGGAATCGGCTACGAGCAGTACTTC. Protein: CSVDEGIGYEQYF.

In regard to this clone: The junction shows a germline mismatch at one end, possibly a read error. CDR3 sequence: CSASGTANYGYTF. In DNA, the CDR3 is TGCAGCGCTTCCGGGACGGCTAATTATGGCTACACCTTC. The chain couples TRBV29-1 to TRBJ1-2; possible D gene TRBD1, 5 bases. CDR1 and CDR2 (germline): SQVTM, ANQGSEA. The CDR3 runs 13 residues.

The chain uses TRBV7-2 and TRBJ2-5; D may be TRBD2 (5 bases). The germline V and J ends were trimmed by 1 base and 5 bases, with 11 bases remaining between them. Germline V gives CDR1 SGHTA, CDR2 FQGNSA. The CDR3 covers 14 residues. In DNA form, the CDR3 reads TGTGCCAGCAGCTTAGTCGGGGTCCCGGAGACCCAGTACTTC. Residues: CASSLVGVPETQYF.

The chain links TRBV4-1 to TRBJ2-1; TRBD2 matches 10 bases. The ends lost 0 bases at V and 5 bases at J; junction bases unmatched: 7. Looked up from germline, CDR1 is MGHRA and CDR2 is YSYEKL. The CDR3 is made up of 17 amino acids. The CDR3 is CASSQDALAGADNEQFF. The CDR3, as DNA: TGCGCCAGCAGCCAAGATGCCCTAGCGGGAGCGGACAATGAGCAGTTCTTC.

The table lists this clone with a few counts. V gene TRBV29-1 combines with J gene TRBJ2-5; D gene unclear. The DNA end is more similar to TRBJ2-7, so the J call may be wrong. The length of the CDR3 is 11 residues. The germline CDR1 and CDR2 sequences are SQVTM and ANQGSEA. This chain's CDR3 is CSVPLRNEQYF. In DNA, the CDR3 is TGCAGCGTCCCGTTAAGGAACGAGCAGTACTTC.

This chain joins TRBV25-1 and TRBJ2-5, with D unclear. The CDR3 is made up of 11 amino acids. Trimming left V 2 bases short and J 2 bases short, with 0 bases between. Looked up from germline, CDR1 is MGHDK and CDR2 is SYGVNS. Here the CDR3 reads CASSEQETQYF. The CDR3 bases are TGTGCCAGCAGTGAACAAGAGACCCAGTACTTC.

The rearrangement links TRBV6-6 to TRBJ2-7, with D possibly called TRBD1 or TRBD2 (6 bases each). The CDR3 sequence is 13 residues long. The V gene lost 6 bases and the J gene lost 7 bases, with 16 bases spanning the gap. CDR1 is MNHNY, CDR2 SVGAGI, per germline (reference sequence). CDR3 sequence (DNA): TGTGCCAGCAGCTGGGCAGGGGCGGGGGAGCAGTACTTC. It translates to CASSWAGAGEQYF.

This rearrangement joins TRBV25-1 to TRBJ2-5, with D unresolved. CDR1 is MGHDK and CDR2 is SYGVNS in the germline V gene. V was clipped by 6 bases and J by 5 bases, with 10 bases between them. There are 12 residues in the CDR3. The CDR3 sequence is CASRVGKETQYF. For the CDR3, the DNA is TGTGCCAGCAGGGTGGGGAAGGAGACCCAGTACTTC.

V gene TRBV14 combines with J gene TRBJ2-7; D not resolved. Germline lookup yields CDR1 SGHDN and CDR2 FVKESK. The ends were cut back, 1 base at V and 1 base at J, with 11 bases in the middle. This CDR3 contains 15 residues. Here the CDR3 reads CASSQVSVQSYEQYF. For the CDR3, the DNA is TGTGCCAGCAGCCAAGTTTCCGTACAGTCCTACGAGCAGTACTTC.

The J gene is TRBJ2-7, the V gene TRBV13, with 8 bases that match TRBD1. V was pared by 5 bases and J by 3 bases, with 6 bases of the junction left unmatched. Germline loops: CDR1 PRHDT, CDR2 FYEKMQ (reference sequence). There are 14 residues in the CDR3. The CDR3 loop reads CASSAGDRSYEQYF. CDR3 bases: TGTGCCAGCAGCGCCGGGGACAGGAGCTACGAGCAGTACTTC.

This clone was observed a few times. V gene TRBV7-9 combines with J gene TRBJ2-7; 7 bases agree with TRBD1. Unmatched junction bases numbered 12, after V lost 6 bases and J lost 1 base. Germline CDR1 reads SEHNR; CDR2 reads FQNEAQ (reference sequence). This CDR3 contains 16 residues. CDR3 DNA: TGTGCCAGCAGGGAGCTTCCGGGACAGCTATCCTACGAGCAGTACTTC. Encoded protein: CASRELPGQLSYEQYF. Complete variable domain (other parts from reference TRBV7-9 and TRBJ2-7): DTGVSQNPRHKITKRGQNVTFRCDPISEHNRLYWYRQTLGQGPEFLTYFQNEAQLEKSRLLSDRFSAERPKGSFSTLEIQRTEQGDSAMYLCASRELPGQLSYEQYFGPGTRLTVT.

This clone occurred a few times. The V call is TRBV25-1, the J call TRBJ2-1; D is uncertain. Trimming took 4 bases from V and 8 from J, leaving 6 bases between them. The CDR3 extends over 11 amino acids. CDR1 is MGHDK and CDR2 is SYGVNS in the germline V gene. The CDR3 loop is CASSVLYEQFF. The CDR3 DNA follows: TGTGCCAGCAGTGTGCTCTATGAGCAGTTCTTC.

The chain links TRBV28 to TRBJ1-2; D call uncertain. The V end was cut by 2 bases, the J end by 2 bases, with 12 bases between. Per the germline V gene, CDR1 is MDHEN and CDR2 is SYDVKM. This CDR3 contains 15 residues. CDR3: CASSLVLGQNYGYTF. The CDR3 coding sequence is TGTGCCAGCAGTTTAGTCCTAGGGCAGAACTATGGCTACACCTTC.

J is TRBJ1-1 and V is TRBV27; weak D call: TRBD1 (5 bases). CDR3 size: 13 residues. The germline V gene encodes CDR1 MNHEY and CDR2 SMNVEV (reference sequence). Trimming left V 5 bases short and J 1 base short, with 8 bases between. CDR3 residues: CASSVTGNTEAFF. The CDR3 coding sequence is TGTGCCAGCAGTGTAACAGGGAACACTGAAGCTTTCTTT.

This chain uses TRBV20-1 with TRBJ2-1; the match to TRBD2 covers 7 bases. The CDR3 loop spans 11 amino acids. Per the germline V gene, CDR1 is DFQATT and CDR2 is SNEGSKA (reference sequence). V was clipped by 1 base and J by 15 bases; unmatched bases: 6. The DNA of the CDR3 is TGCAGTGCTAGAGGACTCGGGGGGTCGTTCTTC. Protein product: CSARGLGGSFF.

The CDR3 sequence is CSVVTSTGAYEQYF. The CDR3, as DNA: TGCAGCGTCGTTACGTCAACAGGGGCCTACGAGCAGTACTTC. V is TRBV29-1 and J is TRBJ2-7, with 7 bases that match TRBD1. From germline, CDR1 is SQVTM and CDR2 ANQGSEA. Losses at the gene ends were 6 bases for V and 2 bases for J; bases not matched to a gene: 10. CDR3 length equals 14 residues.

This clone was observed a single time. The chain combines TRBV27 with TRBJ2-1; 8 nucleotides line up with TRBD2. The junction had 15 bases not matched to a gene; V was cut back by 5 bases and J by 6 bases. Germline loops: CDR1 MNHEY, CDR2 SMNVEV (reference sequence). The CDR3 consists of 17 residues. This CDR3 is CASSPWDGTRMFNEQFF. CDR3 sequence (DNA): TGTGCCAGCAGTCCGTGGGACGGGACTAGGATGTTCAATGAGCAGTTCTTC.

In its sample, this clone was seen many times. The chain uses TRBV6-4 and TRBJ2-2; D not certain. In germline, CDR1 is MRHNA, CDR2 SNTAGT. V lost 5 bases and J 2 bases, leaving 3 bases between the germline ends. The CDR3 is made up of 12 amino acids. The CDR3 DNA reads TGTGCCAGCAGTCAAAACACCGGGGAGCTGTTTTTT. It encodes CASSQNTGELFF.